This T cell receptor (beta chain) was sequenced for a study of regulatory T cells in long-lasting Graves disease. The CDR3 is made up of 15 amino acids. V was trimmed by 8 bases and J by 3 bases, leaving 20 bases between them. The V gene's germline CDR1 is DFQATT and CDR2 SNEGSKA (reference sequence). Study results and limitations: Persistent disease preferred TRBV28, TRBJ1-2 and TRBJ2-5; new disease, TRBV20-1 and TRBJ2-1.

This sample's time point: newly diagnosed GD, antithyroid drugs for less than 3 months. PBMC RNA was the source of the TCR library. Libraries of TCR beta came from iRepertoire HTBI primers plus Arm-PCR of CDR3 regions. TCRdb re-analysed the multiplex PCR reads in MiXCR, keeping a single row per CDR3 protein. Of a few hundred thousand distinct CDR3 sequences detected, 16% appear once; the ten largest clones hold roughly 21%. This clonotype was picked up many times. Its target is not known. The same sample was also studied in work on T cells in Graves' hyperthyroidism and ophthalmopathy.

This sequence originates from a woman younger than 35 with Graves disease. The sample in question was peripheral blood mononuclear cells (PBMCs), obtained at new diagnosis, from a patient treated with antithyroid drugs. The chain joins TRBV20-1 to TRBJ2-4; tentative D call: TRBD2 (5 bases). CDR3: CSTFGLGSGKNIQYF. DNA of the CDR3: TGCAGTACCTTTGGACTGGGGTCGGGCAAAAACATTCAGTACTTC.